This T cell receptor (beta chain) was recorded in a study of blood T cell repertoires in COVID-19. Study context: The study drew acute and convalescent COVID-19 samples from the United States, Italy and Spain. Sample material is recorded as cDNA or gDNA derived from T cells, B-cell-depleted T cells, or PBMCs.

Authors' analysis steps: Amplification of reference gene primers provided the estimated nucleated cell counts. The protocol was immunoSEQ multiplex PCR, while the TCRdb copy is restricted to in-frame clones and leaves out a portion. Clone size and the V and J calls come from that table; the DNA yielded D and trimming. The top ten clones hold approximately 6.5% of a sample with 150,000 or so clones, around 87% of them seen once. CDR1 and CDR2 from the germline V gene are LNHDA and SQIVND (reference sequence). Trimming removed 4 bases from V and 3 bases from J; junction bases left unmatched: 4. The CDR3 has 14 residues.

V usage is TRBV19 and J usage is TRBJ2-3; 7 bases line up with TRBD2. The source of this sequence is a man older than 75 with acute or convalescent COVID-19. The material sequenced was peripheral blood. The CDR3 region is CASSSGSATDTQYF. CDR3 coding DNA: TGTGCCAGTAGTAGCGGGAGTGCAACAGATACGCAGTATTTT.